What follows are 18 T cell receptor beta chains derived from one specimen sequenced in a study of shared clonotypes between healthy human individuals. The assay was immunoSEQ multiplex PCR, and TCRdb's table has in-frame clones only and misses some. The table shows some 2,000,000 clones, with roughly 94% occurring only once. CD45RO negativity and positive selection for CCR7 defined naive CD8 cells, a population that excluded terminally differentiated effector memory CD45RA+ cells. Specimen: naive CD8+ T cells sorted from blood. The receptors shown here come from a man aged 18 to 30 in good health.

V usage is TRBV28 and J usage is TRBJ2-7; 8 positions agree with TRBD2. Germline lookup yields CDR1 MDHEN and CDR2 SYDVKM. The length of the CDR3 is 14 residues. J was trimmed by 4 bases and V by 6 bases; bases with no gene match: 8. CDR3 loop: CASSPVGGGYEQYF. CDR3 nucleotide sequence: TGTGCCAGCAGCCCCGTGGGCGGGGGGTACGAGCAGTACTTC.

V is TRBV5-6 and J is TRBJ2-3; D may be TRBD2 (6 bases). Trimming stripped 7 bases from V and 4 bases from J, with 19 bases between. CDR3 length: 15 amino acids. The germline V gene has CDR1 SGHDT and CDR2 YYEEEE. CDR3 amino acids: CASRPGVTYPDTQYF. In nucleotides, the CDR3 is TGTGCCAGCCGGCCGGGGGTGACCTACCCAGATACGCAGTATTTT.

The chain carries TRBV5-1 and TRBJ1-5; D might be TRBD1 (5 bases). The CDR3 spans 20 residues. V lost 2 bases and J lost 1, with 25 bases in between. Germline V CDR1 and CDR2: SGHRS, YFSETQ. The chain's CDR3 is CASSFPPWEGIVMSNQPQHF. CDR3 bases: TGCGCCAGCAGCTTCCCCCCATGGGAGGGGATAGTTATGAGCAATCAGCCCCAGCATTTT.

The chain carries TRBV4-1 and TRBJ1-2, with 9 bases identical to TRBD1. Looked up from germline, CDR1 is MGHRA and CDR2 is YSYEKL. The CDR3 length is 15 residues. The J segment lost 4 bases and the V segment lost 0 bases, leaving 3 bases of the junction unmatched. In nucleotides, the CDR3 is TGCGCCAGCAGCCAAGACCTGGGACAGGGCTATGGCTACACCTTC. Translated, it gives CASSQDLGQGYGYTF.

This clone was seen once. The V gene is TRBV10-1, the J gene TRBJ2-7, with 8 bases that match TRBD2. The V gene end was trimmed by 2 bases and the J gene end by 6 bases; junction bases not matched to a gene: 6. The CDR3 has 14 amino acids. Germline assignment: CDR1 WNHNN and CDR2 SYGVQD (reference sequence). Here the CDR3 DNA reads TGCGCCAGCAGTGAGACGGGGACTAGAGGCGAGCAGTACTTC. Amino acids: CASSETGTRGEQYF.

The genes are TRBV11-3 and TRBJ1-4, with D maybe TRBD1 (5 bases). Germline V gene data show CDR1 as SGHNT and CDR2 as YENEEA. The CDR3 is 14 residues long. Trimming removed 5 bases at V and 8 bases at J, with 15 bases between. CDR3 DNA sequence: TGTGCCAGCAGCGGTCCACCGGGGCGAGAAAAACTGTTTTTT. It codes for CASSGPPGREKLFF.

The chain couples TRBV10-2 to TRBJ2-5; 10 nucleotides match TRBD2. This CDR3 comprises 14 residues. Germline V gene sequence: CDR1 WSHSY, CDR2 SAAADI. The ends lost 8 bases at V and 5 bases at J; junction bases unmatched: 8. The CDR3 is CASGGSGGTETQYF. The CDR3 DNA reads as TGCGCCAGCGGGGGTAGCGGGGGGACGGAGACCCAGTACTTC.

The rearrangement joins TRBV13 to TRBJ2-7; no clear D. Trimming cost V 5 bases and J 5 bases, with 13 bases left between them. Looked up from germline, CDR1 is PRHDT and CDR2 is FYEKMQ (reference sequence). The CDR3 runs 13 residues. As DNA, the CDR3 is TGTGCCAGCAGCCCCAGTACGGGCGACGAGCAGTACTTC. Its protein product is CASSPSTGDEQYF.

The chain couples TRBV11-2 to TRBJ1-2, with D unresolved. V dropped 2 bases and J dropped 6 bases, with 10 bases sitting between them. The length of the CDR3 is 13 residues. Germline-derived CDR1 and CDR2 are SGHAT and FQNNGV. CDR3 amino acids: CASSLFGQDGYTF. CDR3 nucleotides: TGTGCCAGCAGCTTATTTGGTCAAGATGGCTACACCTTC.

The V and J genes are TRBV6-1 and TRBJ2-7; no reliable D call. Germline loops: CDR1 MNHNS, CDR2 SASEGT. V gave up 11 bases and J gave up 2 bases, with 13 bases separating them. The CDR3 runs 12 residues. In DNA form, the CDR3 reads TGTGCCTCAGCCGATCTCCCCTACGAGCAGTACTTC. Its translation: CASADLPYEQYF.

The chain joins TRBV5-1 to TRBJ2-5; possibly TRBD1 for D (6 bases). CDR3 length equals 15 residues. Germline CDR1 SGHRS, CDR2 YFSETQ. Trimming shortened V by 2 bases and J by 5 bases, and 16 bases separated the two germline ends. Here the CDR3 DNA reads TGCGCCAGCAGCTTTGGGGCCAGGGGTGGCGAGACCCAGTACTTC. Translation gives CASSFGARGGETQYF.

The rearrangement uses TRBV19 and TRBJ2-3; TRBD1 agrees at 8 bases. CDR1 is LNHDA, CDR2 SQIVND, per germline (reference sequence). V was clipped by 1 base and J by 3 bases; unmatched bases: 0. CDR3 length: 14 residues. CDR3 in DNA: TGTGCCAGTAGTATAGGACAGGGGACAGATACGCAGTATTTT. It is translated as CASSIGQGTDTQYF.

The chain employs TRBV28 and TRBJ2-7; the match to TRBD1 covers 9 bases. With 7 bases clipped from V and 2 bases from J, the junction kept 6 bases outside the gene matches. The CDR3 runs to 14 residues. CDR1 MDHEN and CDR2 SYDVKM come from the germline V gene. The CDR3 DNA is TGTGCCAGCACTAGCACAGGGGGCCCCTACGAGCAGTACTTC. Its translation is CASTSTGGPYEQYF.

This clone came up once. The chain combines TRBV2 with TRBJ2-5; weak D call: TRBD1 (5 bases). This CDR3 has 15 amino acids. The germline V gene encodes CDR1 SNHLY and CDR2 FYNNEI. V lost 8 bases to trimming and J lost 0 bases, with 16 bases between them. The CDR3 nucleotides read TGTGCCAGCGGAAACGGACATCCGTACCAAGAGACCCAGTACTTC. It specifies CASGNGHPYQETQYF. The variable domain in full, completed from reference TRBV2 and TRBJ2-5, reads EPEVTQTPSHQVTQMGQEVILRCVPISNHLYFYWYRQILGQKVEFLVSFYNNEISEKSEIFDDQFSVERPDGSNFTLKIRSTKLEDSAMYFCASGNGHPYQETQYFGPGTRLLVL.

The V and J genes are TRBV5-1 and TRBJ2-6; D unresolved. Germline V gives CDR1 SGHRS, CDR2 YFSETQ. The CDR3 has 15 residues. Trimming removed 0 bases from V and 4 bases from J, with 8 bases in between. The CDR3 region has the DNA TGCGCCAGCAGCTTGGTTTCCGTAGGGGCCAACGTCCTGACTTTC. This gives the protein CASSLVSVGANVLTF.

The chain links TRBV5-8 to TRBJ1-5; 10 nucleotides agree with TRBD1. Germline V gives CDR1 SGHTS, CDR2 YDEGEE. Trimming took 7 bases from V and 5 from J; bases not matched to a gene: 6. CDR3 length: 14 residues. CDR3 sequence reads: CASGPGQGYQPQHF. In DNA, the CDR3 is TGTGCCAGCGGACCGGGACAGGGGTATCAGCCCCAGCATTTT. The variable domain in full, with the rest retrieved from reference TRBV5-8 and TRBJ1-5, is EAGVTQSPTHLIKTRGQQATLRCSPISGHTSVYWYQQALGLGLQFLLWYDEGEERNRGNFPPRFSGRQFPNYSSELNVNALELEDSALYLCASGPGQGYQPQHFGDGTRLSIL.

This clone was detected only once. The chain recombines TRBV19 with TRBJ1-5, with D unclear. Trimming took off 5 bases at V and 3 bases at J, with 11 bases between the two ends. Germline CDR1 reads LNHDA; CDR2 reads SQIVND (reference sequence). CDR3 length: 14 residues. This CDR3 is CASSYGGNNQPQHF. The DNA of the CDR3 is TGTGCCAGTAGTTACGGAGGCAACAATCAGCCCCAGCATTTT.

The V gene is TRBV2, the J gene TRBJ2-3, with TRBD1 matching over 10 bases. The germline V gene encodes CDR1 SNHLY and CDR2 FYNNEI. This CDR3 has 18 residues. The V gene end was trimmed by 3 bases and the J gene end by 2 bases; junction bases not matched to a gene: 11. CDR3 in DNA: TGTGCCAGCAGTGAGCCGCCGGGACAGGGGCTATACACAGATACGCAGTATTTT. Its protein product is CASSEPPGQGLYTDTQYF.